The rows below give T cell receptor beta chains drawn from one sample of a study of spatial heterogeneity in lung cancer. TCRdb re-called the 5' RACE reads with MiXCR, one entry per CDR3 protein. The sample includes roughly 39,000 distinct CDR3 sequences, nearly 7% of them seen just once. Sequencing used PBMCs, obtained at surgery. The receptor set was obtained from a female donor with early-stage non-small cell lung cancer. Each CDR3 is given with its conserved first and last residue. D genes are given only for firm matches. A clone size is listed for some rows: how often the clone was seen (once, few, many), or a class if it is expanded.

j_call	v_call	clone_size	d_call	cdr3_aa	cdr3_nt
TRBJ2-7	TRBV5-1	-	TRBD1	CASTRTGGSYEQYF	TGCGCCAGCACCCGGACAGGGGGTTCCTACGAGCAGTACTTC
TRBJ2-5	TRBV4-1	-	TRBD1	CASSQDWGTGGWETQYF	TGCGCCAGCAGCCAAGATTGGGGCACAGGGGGCTGGGAGACCCAGTACTTC
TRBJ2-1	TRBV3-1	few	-	CASSQEWGRQFF	TGTGCCAGCAGCCAAGAATGGGGAAGGCAGTTCTTC
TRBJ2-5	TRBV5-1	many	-	CASSFFPALQETQYF	TGCGCCAGCAGCTTTTTTCCAGCGCTGCAAGAGACCCAGTACTTC
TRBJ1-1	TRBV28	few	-	CASSTGVMNTEAFF	TGTGCCAGCAGTACGGGAGTAATGAACACTGAAGCTTTCTTT
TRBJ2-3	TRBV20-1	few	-	CSAFIGGGATDTQYF	TGCAGTGCTTTCATAGGGGGAGGGGCCACAGATACGCAGTATTTT
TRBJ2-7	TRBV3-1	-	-	CASSQVHEQYF	TGTGCCAGCAGCCAAGTCCACGAGCAGTACTTC
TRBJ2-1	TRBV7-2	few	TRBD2	CASSPGLARNEQFF	TGTGCCAGCAGCCCGGGACTAGCGCGGAATGAGCAGTTCTTC
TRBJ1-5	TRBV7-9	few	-	CASSLVEEQPQHF	TGTGCCAGCAGCTTAGTAGAGGAACAGCCCCAGCATTTT
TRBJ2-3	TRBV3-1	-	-	CASSQDLGAVTDTQYF	TGTGCCAGCAGCCAAGATTTGGGGGCGGTCACAGATACGCAGTATTTT
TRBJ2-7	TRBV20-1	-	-	CSARKSEGHYEQYF	TGCAGTGCTAGAAAGAGTGAAGGGCACTACGAGCAGTACTTC
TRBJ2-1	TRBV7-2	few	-	CASSLSQQGHEQFF	TGTGCCAGCAGCTTATCTCAGCAGGGCCATGAGCAGTTCTTC
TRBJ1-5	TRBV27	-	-	CASSLYRRDQPQHF	TGTGCCAGCAGTTTATATCGCCGGGATCAGCCCCAGCATTTT
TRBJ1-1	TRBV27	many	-	CASSSYRLGEAFF	TGTGCCAGCAGTTCCTACAGGTTAGGTGAAGCTTTCTTT
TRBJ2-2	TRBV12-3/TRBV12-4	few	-	CASSFSDLTGELFF	TGTGCCAGCAGTTTCTCGGACTTAACCGGGGAGCTGTTTTTT
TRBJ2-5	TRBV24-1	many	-	CATSDSTLEETQYF	TGTGCCACCAGTGATTCCACCCTGGAAGAGACCCAGTACTTC
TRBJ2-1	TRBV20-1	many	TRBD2	CSAGEGTSGGTNEQFF	TGCAGTGCAGGAGAGGGGACTAGCGGGGGAACGAATGAGCAGTTCTTC
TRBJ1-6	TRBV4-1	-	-	CASSQDPGDYNSPLHF	TGCGCCAGCAGCCAAGATCCAGGGGACTATAATTCACCCCTCCACTTT
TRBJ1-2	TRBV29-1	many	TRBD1	CSVVPWPIGTATNYGYTF	TGCAGCGTTGTACCGTGGCCCATCGGGACAGCTACTAACTATGGCTACACCTTC
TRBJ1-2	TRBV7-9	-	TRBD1	CASSWGGDRVDGYTF	TGTGCCAGCAGCTGGGGCGGGGACAGGGTCGATGGCTACACCTTC
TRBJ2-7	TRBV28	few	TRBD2	CASSLGTSGDYEQYF	TGTGCCAGCAGTTTAGGAACTAGCGGGGACTACGAGCAGTACTTC
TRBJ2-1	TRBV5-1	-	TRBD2	CASSSEISGAGYNEQFF	TGCGCCAGCAGCTCGGAGATTAGCGGGGCCGGCTACAATGAGCAGTTCTTC
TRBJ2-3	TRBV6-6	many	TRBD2	CASSSGTSVYF	TGTGCCAGCAGCTCCGGGACTAGTGTGTATTTT
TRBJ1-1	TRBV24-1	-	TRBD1	CATSDFGQGAGAFF	TGTGCCACCAGTGATTTTGGACAGGGGGCCGGAGCTTTCTTT
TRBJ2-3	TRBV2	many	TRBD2	CASRTSGGPYTQYF	TGTGCCAGCAGGACTAGCGGGGGGCCATATACGCAGTATTTT
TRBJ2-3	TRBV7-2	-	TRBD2	CASSFGGGAVDTQYF	TGTGCCAGCAGCTTCGGCGGGGGGGCCGTTGATACGCAGTATTTT
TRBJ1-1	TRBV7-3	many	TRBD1	CASSPPGGPAFF	TGTGCCAGCAGCCCCCCAGGGGGGCCAGCTTTCTTT
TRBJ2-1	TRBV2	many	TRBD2	CATGLAALGEQFF	TGTGCCACCGGACTAGCGGCCTTGGGTGAGCAGTTCTTC
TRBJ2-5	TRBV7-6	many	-	CASSLGASPPETQYF	TGTGCCAGCAGCTTAGGGGCTAGCCCTCCGGAGACCCAGTACTTC
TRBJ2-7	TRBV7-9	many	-	CASSIMTGLLFYEQYF	TGTGCCAGCAGCATCATGACCGGACTTTTATTCTACGAGCAGTACTTC
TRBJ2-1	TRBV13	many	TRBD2	CASSLGAGGNEQFF	TGTGCCAGCAGCTTGGGAGCGGGGGGCAATGAGCAGTTCTTC
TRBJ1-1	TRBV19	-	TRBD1	CASSTYTGVNTEAFF	TGTGCCAGTAGTACTTATACAGGGGTGAACACTGAAGCTTTCTTT
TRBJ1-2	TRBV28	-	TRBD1	CASSSPRTGGYGYTF	TGTGCCAGCAGCAGCCCCAGGACAGGGGGCTATGGCTACACCTTC
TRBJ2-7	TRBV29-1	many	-	CSVSSLTSYEQYF	TGCAGCGTCAGTAGCCTGACCTCCTACGAGCAGTACTTC
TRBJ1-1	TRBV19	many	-	CASKGRVEAFF	TGTGCCAGTAAGGGGCGCGTTGAAGCTTTCTTT